The T cell receptor (beta chain) under discussion was sequenced for a study of CD8 T cells in Susac syndrome. Study-level results: Susac-specific public clones in total CD8+ repertoires numbered about 17; in CD8+ TEMRA repertoires, they numbered 5 or 6.

CD8+ and CD4+ T cells from blood underwent TCR beta sequencing, which was carried out in a high-throughput format. The diagnostic criteria were recently defined, and patients with Susac syndrome met them for definite or probable disease. This CDR3 region has 15 residues. The germline V gene has CDR1 SGDLS and CDR2 YYNGEE. V lost 0 bases, J lost 5 bases, and 14 bases lay in between. A quantity of 0.5 to 1 ug RNA underwent reverse transcription using random hexamers. Amplification of the TCR beta CDR3 was carried out by immunoSEQ multiplex PCR, which spanned a total of 54 Vbeta and 13 Jbeta segments. TCRdb re-analysed the immunoSEQ multiplex PCR reads in MiXCR, keeping a single row per CDR3 protein. The sample lists 100,000 to 150,000 distinct CDR3 sequences, around 94% seen once, with approximately 0.22% in the top ten. With respect to this clonotype: The antigen is not known.

V is TRBV9 and J is TRBJ1-1, with D perhaps matching TRBD1 (6 bases). The source of this sequence is a human donor with Susac syndrome. The sample was CD8+ T cells from PBMCs. The CDR3 protein is CASSVDGQRWTEAFF. For the CDR3, the DNA is TGTGCCAGCAGCGTAGATGGACAGAGATGGACTGAAGCTTTCTTT. The full variable domain, its missing parts supplied by reference TRBV9 and TRBJ1-1, is DSGVTQTPKHLITATGQRVTLRCSPRSGDLSVYWYQQSLDQGLQFLIQYYNGEERAKGNILERFSAQQFPDLHSELNLSSLELGDSALYFCASSVDGQRWTEAFFGQGTRLTVV.